What follows are 6 T cell receptor beta chains derived from one specimen sequenced in a study of memory CD4+ T cells and cytomegalovirus serostatus. The sort gate was single viable CD3+CD4+CD8-CD45RO+ cells for memory CD4+ T cells. The table came from immunoSEQ multiplex PCR; TCRdb's copy has only in-frame clones and leaves some out. The profile shows under 70,000 clones, 80% to 85% of them singletons. What was sequenced was memory CD4+ T cells from blood. These receptor sequences come from an adult in good health and CMV-seronegative.

V and J are TRBV19 and TRBJ2-3; TRBD1 is a possible D gene (6 bases). Germline V gene lookup returns CDR1 LNHDA and CDR2 SQIVND (reference sequence). The CDR3 totals 13 residues. The V gene lost 4 bases and the J gene lost 1 base, with 6 bases spanning the gap. The CDR3 region has the DNA TGTGCCAGTAGTACAGGGGGCACAGATACGCAGTATTTT. This codes for CASSTGGTDTQYF.

This clone was observed once. CDR3 sequence: CASSLVQRETQYF. The CDR3 DNA follows: TGTGCCAGCAGCTTAGTACAGAGAGAGACCCAGTACTTC. The J gene is TRBJ2-5, the V gene TRBV7-7; no reliable D call. The V gene lost 1 base and the J gene lost 4 bases, with 7 bases spanning the gap. The CDR3 runs 13 residues. Per the germline V gene, CDR1 is SSHAT and CDR2 is FNYEAQ (reference sequence).

The V gene is TRBV13, the J gene TRBJ2-1; the D gene is possibly TRBD2 (5 bases). Germline V lookup: CDR1 PRHDT, CDR2 FYEKMQ (reference sequence). V gave up 0 bases and J gave up 0 bases, with 9 bases separating them. The CDR3 has 16 amino acids. The chain's CDR3 is CASSLGRGSSYNEQFF. The CDR3 DNA follows: TGTGCCAGCAGCTTAGGCCGGGGAAGCTCCTACAATGAGCAGTTCTTC.

The V call is TRBV19, the J call TRBJ2-2, with D possibly being TRBD1 (6 bases). CDR1 is LNHDA, CDR2 SQIVND, per germline (reference sequence). This CDR3 spans 17 amino acids. The ends were cut back, 3 bases at V and 2 bases at J, with 16 bases in the middle. The CDR3 sequence: CASSIGQYRVNTGELFF. The DNA of the CDR3 is TGTGCCAGTAGTATCGGACAGTACCGAGTAAACACCGGGGAGCTGTTTTTT.

The rearrangement uses TRBV7-3 and TRBJ2-1; no clear D gene. Germline CDR1 reads SGHTA; CDR2 reads FQGTGA. V shed 1 base and J shed 1 base, with 8 bases lying between them. This CDR3 has 15 amino acids. The CDR3 DNA reads TGTGCCAGCAGCTTAAGTCACCTTTCCTACAATGAGCAGTTCTTC. It codes for CASSLSHLSYNEQFF.

CDR3 amino acids: CASSVQSSYNEQFF. Written as DNA, the CDR3 is TGTGCCAGCAGTGTCCAGAGCTCCTACAATGAGCAGTTCTTC. This sequence joins TRBV2 and TRBJ2-1; unclear D gene. The CDR3 spans 14 residues. Germline CDR1 is SNHLY and CDR2 is FYNNEI. V lost 4 bases and J 0 bases, leaving 7 bases between the germline ends.